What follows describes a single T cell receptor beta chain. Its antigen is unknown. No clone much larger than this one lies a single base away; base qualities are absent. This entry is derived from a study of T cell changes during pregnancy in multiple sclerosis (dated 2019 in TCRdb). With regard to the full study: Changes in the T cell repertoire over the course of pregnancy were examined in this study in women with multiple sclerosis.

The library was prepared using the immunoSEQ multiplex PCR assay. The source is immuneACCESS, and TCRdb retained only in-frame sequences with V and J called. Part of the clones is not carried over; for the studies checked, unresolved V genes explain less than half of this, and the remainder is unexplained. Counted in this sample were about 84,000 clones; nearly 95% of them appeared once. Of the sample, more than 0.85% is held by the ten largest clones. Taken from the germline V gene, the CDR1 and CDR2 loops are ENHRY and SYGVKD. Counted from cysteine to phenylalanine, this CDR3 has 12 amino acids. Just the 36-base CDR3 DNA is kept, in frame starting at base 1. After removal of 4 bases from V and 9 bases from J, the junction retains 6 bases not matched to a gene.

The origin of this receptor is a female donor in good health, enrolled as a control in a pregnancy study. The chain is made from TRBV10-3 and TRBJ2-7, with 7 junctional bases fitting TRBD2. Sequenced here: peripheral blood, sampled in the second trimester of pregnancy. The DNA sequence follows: TGTGCCATCAGTGGGACGGGGAGGGTGCAGTACTTC. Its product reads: CAISGTGRVQYF.